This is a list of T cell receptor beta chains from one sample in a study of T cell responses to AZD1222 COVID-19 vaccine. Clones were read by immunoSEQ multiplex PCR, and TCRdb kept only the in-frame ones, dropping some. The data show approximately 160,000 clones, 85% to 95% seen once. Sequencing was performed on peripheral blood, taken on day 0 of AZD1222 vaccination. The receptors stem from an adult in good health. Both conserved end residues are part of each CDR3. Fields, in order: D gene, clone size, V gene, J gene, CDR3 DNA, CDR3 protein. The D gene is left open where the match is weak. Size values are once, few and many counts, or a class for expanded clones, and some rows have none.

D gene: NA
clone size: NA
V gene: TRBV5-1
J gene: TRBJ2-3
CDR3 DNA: TGCGCCAGCAGCACGGACTGGCAAGCGACAGATACGCAGTATTTT
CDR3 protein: CASSTDWQATDTQYF

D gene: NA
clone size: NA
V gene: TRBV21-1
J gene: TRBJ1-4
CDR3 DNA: TGTGCCAGCCCCGGGGGGAGGGGGTTGACTAATGAAAAACTGTTTTTT
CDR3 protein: CASPGGRGLTNEKLFF

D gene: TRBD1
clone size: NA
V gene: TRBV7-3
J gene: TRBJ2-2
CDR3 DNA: TGTGCCAGCAGCGCAGGGACAGGGGGAACCGGGGAGCTGTTTTTT
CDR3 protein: CASSAGTGGTGELFF

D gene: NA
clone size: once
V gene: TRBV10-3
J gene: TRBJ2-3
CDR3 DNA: TGTGCCATCGGGGGAGCGGTGGATACGCAGTATTTT
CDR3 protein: CAIGGAVDTQYF

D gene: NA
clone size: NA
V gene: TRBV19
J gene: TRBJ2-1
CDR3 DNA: TGTGCCAGTACCCCTGGAAGCTCCTACAATGAGCAGTTCTTC
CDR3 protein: CASTPGSSYNEQFF

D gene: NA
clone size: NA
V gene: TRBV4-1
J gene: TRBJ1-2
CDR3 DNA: TGCGCCAGCAGCGATTCGGGGATTGGTGGCGGCTACACCTTC
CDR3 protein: CASSDSGIGGGYTF

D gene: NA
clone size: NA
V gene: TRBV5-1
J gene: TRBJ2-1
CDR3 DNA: TGCGCCAGCAGCTTTGGACCAGCCAACAATGAGCAGTTCTTC
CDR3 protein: CASSFGPANNEQFF

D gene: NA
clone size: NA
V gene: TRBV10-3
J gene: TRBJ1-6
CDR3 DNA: TGTGCCACTACTACAAGGGGGATAGGTAGCGAGTCACCCCTCCACTTT
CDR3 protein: CATTTRGIGSESPLHF

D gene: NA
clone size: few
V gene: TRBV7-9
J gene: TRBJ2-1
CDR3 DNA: TGTGCCAGCAGCCCCCGTCGGCAGTCATACAATGAGCAGTTCTTC
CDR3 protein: CASSPRRQSYNEQFF

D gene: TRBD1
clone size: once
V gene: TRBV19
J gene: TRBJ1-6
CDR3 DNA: TGTGCCAGTAGTACATTCGACAGGGGCAACTCACCCCTCCACTTT
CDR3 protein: CASSTFDRGNSPLHF